This TCR beta chain was profiled in a study of cytomegalovirus exposure and HLA in healthy donors. The CDR3 length is 13 residues. V dropped 2 bases and J dropped 2 bases, with 7 bases sitting between them. Germline V gene sequence: CDR1 SEHNR, CDR2 FQNEAQ (reference sequence). The primer mix had 60 Vbeta and 13 Jbeta primers. The data were produced by immunoSEQ multiplex PCR, yet TCRdb's version contains in-frame clones alone and is incomplete. The sample shows a few hundred thousand clones, around 79% of them seen only once. Sample: PBMCs. The J gene is TRBJ2-7, the V gene TRBV7-9, with unresolved D. The receptor was isolated from a girl aged 2 to 9 in good health and CMV-seronegative. This CDR3 reads CASSLPTTYEQYF. CDR3 bases: TGTGCCAGCAGCTTACCGACAACCTACGAGCAGTACTTC.